These 6 T cell receptor beta chains were sequenced from one sample in a study of T cell responses to AZD1222 COVID-19 vaccine (dated by TCRdb to 2020 to 2023). This specimen's time point label, interpreted: about 28 days (+/-7) after the second vaccine dose. The protocol used for the library was the immunoSEQ multiplex PCR assay. Entries here come from immuneACCESS through TCRdb and include only in-frame sequences with V and J called. Some clones fail to appear in such tables; in the studies checked, an unresolved V gene covers under half of the shortfall, and the cause of the remainder is unknown. For this sample the table gives over 85,000 clones, of which approximately 90% were detected only once. The top ten hold over 12% of the sample. The source material was peripheral blood, sampled 28 days after the second AZD1222 dose. These receptors were collected from an adult who received the AZD1222 COVID-19 vaccine.

The chain links TRBV3-1 (or the pseudogene TRBV3-2) to TRBJ1-2, with D perhaps TRBD1 (5 bases). CDR1 and CDR2 (germline): LGHDT, YNNKEL (reference sequence). The CDR3 loop spans 16 amino acids. Trimming cost V 4 bases and J 5 bases, with 20 bases left between them. This CDR3 reads CASSLYYDSAGYGYTF. The CDR3 nucleotides are TGTGCCAGCAGCCTTTATTATGACTCCGCAGGGTATGGCTACACCTTC.

This chain uses TRBV6-5 with TRBJ2-4, with D maybe TRBD2 (5 bases). The germline gives CDR1 MNHEY, CDR2 SVGAGI. This CDR3 region has 15 residues. Trimming shortened V by 0 bases and J by 3 bases, and 9 bases separated the two germline ends. Written as DNA, the CDR3 is TGTGCCAGCAGTTACTCCGGGGAAGGCAAAAACATTCAGTACTTC. Its protein is CASSYSGEGKNIQYF.

This chain uses TRBV12-3 or TRBV12-4 with TRBJ1-2; TRBD1 aligns across 8 bases. CDR3 size: 11 residues. V lost 8 bases and J lost 8; bases outside the gene matches: 4. For the CDR3, the DNA is TGTGCCAGCGCGCAGGGGGCCGGCTACACCTTC. Protein: CASAQGAGYTF.

The rearrangement links TRBV10-2 to TRBJ1-4; TRBD1 agrees at 8 bases. This CDR3 is 15 amino acids long. Germline CDR1 reads WSHSY; CDR2 reads SAAADI. Germline trimming cut 3 bases from V and 10 bases from J; bases unmatched to any gene: 10. The CDR3 DNA sequence: TGCGCCAGCAGTGACCGGACAGGGTTGTTCGGAAAACTGTTTTTT. Amino acid sequence: CASSDRTGLFGKLFF.

The chain combines TRBV10-3 with TRBJ2-3; the D gene is possibly TRBD2 (6 bases). CDR3 length: 13 amino acids. V lost 6 bases and J lost 1, with 8 bases in between. Germline V gives CDR1 ENHRY, CDR2 SYGVKD. DNA for the CDR3: TGTGCCATCAGGGGCGGGGGCACAGATACGCAGTATTTT. Its protein is CAIRGGGTDTQYF.

The V and J genes are TRBV7-9 and TRBJ1-5, with D perhaps TRBD1 (5 bases). The CDR3 has 13 amino acids. The ends were cut back, 5 bases at V and 9 bases at J, with 14 bases in the middle. Germline values: CDR1 SEHNR, CDR2 FQNEAQ (reference sequence). This CDR3 is CASSPRFGAPQHF. CDR3 DNA sequence: TGTGCCAGCAGCCCCCGCTTCGGGGCGCCCCAGCATTTT.